This entry describes one T cell receptor beta chain. Antigen specificity is unknown. This record belongs to a study of B cell selection in AIRE deficiency. There are 17 residues in the CDR3. The germline V gene encodes CDR1 PRHDT and CDR2 FYEKMQ (reference sequence). Trimming shortened V by 2 bases and J by 3 bases, and 19 bases separated the two germline ends. Findings and caveats of the study: Approximately 31% of healthy-shared Treg sequences were found among patient Tconv cells.

Sorting defined conventional CD4 T cells as CD4+CD127+. The repertoire was sequenced with immunoSEQ multiplex PCR; TCRdb's copy has only in-frame clones and lacks some. Here the sample spans some 23,000 clones, 95% to 98% being singletons. The rearrangement uses TRBV13 and TRBJ2-5; no firm D call. This TCR was recovered from a human donor with AIRE deficiency. The sample consisted of conventional CD4+ T cells sorted from PBMCs. CDR3 sequence (DNA): TGTGCCAGCAGCTTATTTGCGGACCTTAAGGTGGAAGAGACCCAGTACTTC. Its translation is CASSLFADLKVEETQYF. Filled out from reference TRBV13 and TRBJ2-5, the complete variable domain reads AAGVIQSPRHLIKEKRETATLKCYPIPRHDTVYWYQQGPGQDPQFLISFYEKMQSDKGSIPDRFSAQQFSDYHSELNMSSLELGDSALYFCASSLFADLKVEETQYFGPGTRLLVL.